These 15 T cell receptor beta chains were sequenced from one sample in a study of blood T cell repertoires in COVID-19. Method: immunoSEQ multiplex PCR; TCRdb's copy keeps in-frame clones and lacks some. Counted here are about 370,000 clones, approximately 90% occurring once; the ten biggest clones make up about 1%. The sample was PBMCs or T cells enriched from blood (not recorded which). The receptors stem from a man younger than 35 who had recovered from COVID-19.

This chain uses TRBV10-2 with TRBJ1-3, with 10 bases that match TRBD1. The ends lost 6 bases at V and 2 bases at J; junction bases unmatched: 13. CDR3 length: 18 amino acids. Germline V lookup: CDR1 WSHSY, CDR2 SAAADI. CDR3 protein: CASSGGDRGTGAGNTIYF. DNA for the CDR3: TGCGCCAGCAGCGGAGGGGACAGGGGAACTGGGGCTGGAAACACCATATATTTT.

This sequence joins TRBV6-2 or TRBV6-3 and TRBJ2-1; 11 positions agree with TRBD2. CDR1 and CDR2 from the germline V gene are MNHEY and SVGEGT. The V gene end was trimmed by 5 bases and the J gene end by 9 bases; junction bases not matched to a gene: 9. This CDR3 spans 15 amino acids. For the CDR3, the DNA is TGTGCCAGCAGTCGATCTCTAGCGGGAGGATCTGAGCAGTTCTTC. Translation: CASSRSLAGGSEQFF.

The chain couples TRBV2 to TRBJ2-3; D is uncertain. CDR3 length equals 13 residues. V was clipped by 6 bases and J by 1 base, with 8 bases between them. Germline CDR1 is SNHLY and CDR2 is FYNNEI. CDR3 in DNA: TGTGCCAGCAGGCGACAACGCACAGATACGCAGTATTTT. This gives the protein CASRRQRTDTQYF.

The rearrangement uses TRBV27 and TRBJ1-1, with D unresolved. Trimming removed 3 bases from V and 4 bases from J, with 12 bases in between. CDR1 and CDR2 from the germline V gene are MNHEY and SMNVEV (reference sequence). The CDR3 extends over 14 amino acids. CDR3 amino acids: CASSFGYGSTEAFF. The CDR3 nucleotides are TGTGCCAGCAGTTTTGGTTACGGGTCCACTGAAGCTTTCTTT.

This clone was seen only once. CDR3 amino acids: CASSLSWTGFGYTF. CDR3 bases: TGTGCCAGCAGTTTATCCTGGACAGGATTTGGCTACACCTTC. The rearrangement uses TRBV28 and TRBJ1-2; TRBD1 matches at 7 bases. V gave up 1 base and J gave up 7 bases; unmatched junction bases: 6. This CDR3 region has 14 residues. The germline V gene encodes CDR1 MDHEN and CDR2 SYDVKM.

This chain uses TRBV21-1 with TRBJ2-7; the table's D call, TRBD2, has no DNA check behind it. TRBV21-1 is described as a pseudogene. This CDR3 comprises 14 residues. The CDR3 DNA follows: TGTGCCAGCAGCAAAGATCGGGGGACGTACGAGCAGTACTTC. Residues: CASSKDRGTYEQYF.

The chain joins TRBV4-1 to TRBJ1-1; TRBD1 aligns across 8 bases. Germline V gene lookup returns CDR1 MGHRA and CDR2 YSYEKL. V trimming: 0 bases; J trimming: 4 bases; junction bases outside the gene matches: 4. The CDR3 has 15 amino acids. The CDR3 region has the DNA TGCGCCAGCAGCCAAGATTCCCAGGGGGCCACTGAAGCTTTCTTT. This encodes CASSQDSQGATEAFF.

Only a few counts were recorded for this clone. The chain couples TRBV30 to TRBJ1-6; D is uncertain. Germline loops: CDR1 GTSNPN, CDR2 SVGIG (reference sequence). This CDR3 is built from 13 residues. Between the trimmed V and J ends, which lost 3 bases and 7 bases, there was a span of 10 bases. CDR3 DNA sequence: TGTGCCTGGAGGGCCCGCCCCAATTCACCCCTCCACTTT. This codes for CAWRARPNSPLHF. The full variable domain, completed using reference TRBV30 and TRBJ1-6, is SQTIHQWPATLVQPVGSPLSLECTVEGTSNPNLYWYRQAAGRGLQLLFYSVGIGQISSEVPQNLSASRPQDRQFILSSKKLLLSDSGFYLCAWRARPNSPLHFGNGTRLTVT.

The CDR3: CASSGQGLGANVLTF. The CDR3 DNA reads TGTGCCAGCTCAGGACAGGGTTTGGGGGCCAACGTCCTGACTTTC. The J gene is TRBJ2-6, the V gene TRBV18, with 8 bases matching TRBD1. CDR3 length: 15 amino acids. Germline V CDR1 and CDR2: KGHSH, LQKENI. The junction had 4 bases not matched to a gene; V was cut back by 5 bases and J by 4 bases.

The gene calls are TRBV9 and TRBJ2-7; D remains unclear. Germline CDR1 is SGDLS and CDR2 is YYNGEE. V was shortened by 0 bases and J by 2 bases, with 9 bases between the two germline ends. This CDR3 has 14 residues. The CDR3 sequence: CASSVGDIAYEQYF. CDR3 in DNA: TGTGCCAGCAGCGTAGGAGACATCGCCTACGAGCAGTACTTC.

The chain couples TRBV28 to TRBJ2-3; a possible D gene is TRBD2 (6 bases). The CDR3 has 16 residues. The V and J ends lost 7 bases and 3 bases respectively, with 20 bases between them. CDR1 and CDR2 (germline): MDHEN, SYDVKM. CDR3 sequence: CASIPLAGGETDTQYF. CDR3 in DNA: TGTGCCAGCATCCCGTTGGCCGGAGGGGAGACAGATACGCAGTATTTT.

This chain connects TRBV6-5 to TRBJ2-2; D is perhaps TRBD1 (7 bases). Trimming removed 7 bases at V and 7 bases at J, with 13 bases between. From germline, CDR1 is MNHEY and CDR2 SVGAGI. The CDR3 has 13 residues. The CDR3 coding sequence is TGTGCCAGCACCCCCAGGGGGGACGGGGAGCTGTTTTTT. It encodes CASTPRGDGELFF.

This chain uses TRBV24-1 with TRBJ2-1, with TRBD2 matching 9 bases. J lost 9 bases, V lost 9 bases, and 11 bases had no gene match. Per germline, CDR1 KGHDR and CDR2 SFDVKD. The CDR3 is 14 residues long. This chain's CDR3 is CATGAGGPIGEQFF. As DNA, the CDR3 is TGTGCCACCGGGGCGGGAGGGCCTATCGGTGAGCAGTTCTTC.

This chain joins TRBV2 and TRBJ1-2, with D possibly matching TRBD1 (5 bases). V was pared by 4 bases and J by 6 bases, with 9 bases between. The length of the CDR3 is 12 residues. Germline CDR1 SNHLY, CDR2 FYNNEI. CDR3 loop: CASSAGIDGYTF. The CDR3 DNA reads TGTGCCAGCAGTGCAGGGATCGATGGCTACACCTTC.

DNA for the CDR3: TGTGCCAGCATCCCGGGACAGGGGGCCTGGGAGCAGTACTTC. Translated: CASIPGQGAWEQYF. The chain employs TRBV5-5 and TRBJ2-7; 12 nucleotides match TRBD1. From germline, CDR1 is SGHKS and CDR2 YYEKEE (reference sequence). CDR3 length equals 14 residues. The J segment lost 7 bases and the V segment lost 6 bases, leaving 8 bases of the junction unmatched.